The clone carrying this T cell receptor beta chain was recorded a few times. Its antigen is still unknown. The record originates from a study of beta chain features in type 1 diabetes. Background on the study: Examination covered under 120 million sorted cells spanning all samples.

Expressed TCRB transcripts were sequenced because the entire RNA isolate underwent reverse transcription. TCRdb's copy holds only in-frame clones and misses some; the assay was immunoSEQ multiplex PCR. The data contain 250,000 to 350,000 clones, around 16% of them singletons. Looked up from germline, CDR1 is LNHNV and CDR2 is YYDKDF (reference sequence). Deletions cut 1 base from V and 9 bases from J, with 13 bases between. The CDR3 is made up of 14 amino acids. Over 95% purity was reached by all sorted populations. Notes on the study in general: In type 1 diabetes patients, VDJ junctions had fewer insertions; deletions at these junctions were more frequent. Across all four CD4+ subsets, people with type 1 diabetes showed modestly shorter TCRB CDR3s. When cDNA is sequenced, cells with high TCR expression could be over-represented.

The TCR was taken from a man younger than 30 with type 1 diabetes. The rearrangement joins TRBV15 to TRBJ2-1, with a weak D call TRBD2 (6 bases). The sequencing sample was made of naive CD4+ T cells from blood. DNA for the CDR3: TGTGCCACCAGCAGAGGATCGGCTAGCGCTGAGCAGTTCTTC. This gives the protein CATSRGSASAEQFF.